One and the same sample provided the 7 T cell receptor beta chains below, sequenced in a study of control samples from healthy donors and cancer patients. The assay was immunoSEQ multiplex PCR, and TCRdb's table has in-frame clones only and misses some. In the table there are approximately 89,000 clones, 86% of which are singletons. Sequencing input: blood. The receptors come from a man aged 30 to 45 in good health.

This chain links TRBV6-5 with TRBJ1-2; D remains ambiguous. V lost 2 bases and J lost 7, with 11 bases in between. The CDR3 consists of 13 residues. The V gene's germline CDR1 is MNHEY and CDR2 SVGAGI. This CDR3 reads CASSYGRVGGYTF. In DNA form, the CDR3 reads TGTGCCAGCAGTTACGGGAGGGTAGGTGGCTACACCTTC.

The chain has TRBV23-1 and TRBJ2-2, with D tentatively TRBD2 (5 bases). TRBV23-1 counts as an open reading frame of uncertain function. V lost 0 bases, J lost 0 bases, and 14 bases lay in between. The CDR3 has 18 amino acids. The CDR3 loop is CASSQSGEGDSNTGELFF. CDR3 DNA: TGCGCCAGCAGTCAATCGGGAGAGGGTGACTCGAACACCGGGGAGCTGTTTTTT.

V and J are TRBV7-2 and TRBJ2-1; D gene unclear. V shed 6 bases and J shed 1 base, with 10 bases lying between them. The germline V gene encodes CDR1 SGHTA and CDR2 FQGNSA. The CDR3 consists of 14 residues. The CDR3 coding sequence is TGTGCCAGCAGTCCGACAAGGTCCTACAATGAGCAGTTCTTC. Amino acid sequence: CASSPTRSYNEQFF.

The CDR3 DNA follows: TGTGCCAGCACCCCGGGACAGGGAATCTACGAGCAGTACGTC. Translating it yields CASTPGQGIYEQYV. This chain connects TRBV6-5 to TRBJ2-7; TRBD1 matches at 9 bases. V gave up 7 bases and J gave up 3 bases; unmatched junction bases: 7. Germline CDR1 is MNHEY and CDR2 is SVGAGI. This CDR3 has 14 residues.

This chain joins TRBV11-2 and TRBJ2-2; D possibly uses TRBD1 or TRBD2 (6 bases each). V dropped 5 bases and J dropped 5 bases, with 24 bases sitting between them. The CDR3 is made up of 18 amino acids. CDR1 and CDR2 from the germline V gene are SGHAT and FQNNGV. Here the CDR3 reads CASSDPIGGGVRTGELFF. CDR3 nucleotides: TGTGCCAGCAGCGACCCCATCGGGGGCGGGGTGCGAACCGGGGAGCTGTTTTTT.

The rearrangement links TRBV3-1 (or the pseudogene TRBV3-2) to TRBJ1-5; D call uncertain. This CDR3 region has 15 residues. Germline values: CDR1 LGHDT, CDR2 YNNKEL (reference sequence). Trimming removed 0 bases from V and 4 bases from J, with 10 bases in between. The CDR3 region has the DNA TGTGCCAGCAGCCAAGATAGGGTCAGGAATCAGCCCCAGCATTTT. It specifies CASSQDRVRNQPQHF.

This chain uses TRBV19 with TRBJ2-1; D is possibly TRBD2 (6 bases). Germline V gene data show CDR1 as LNHDA and CDR2 as SQIVND (reference sequence). V dropped 3 bases and J dropped 1 base, with 16 bases sitting between them. This CDR3 contains 17 residues. CDR3 sequence: CASSIGRGSGSYNEQFF. CDR3 nucleotides: TGTGCCAGTAGTATCGGCCGGGGGTCCGGGTCCTACAATGAGCAGTTCTTC.